This TCR beta chain was sequenced during a study of T-cell reconstitution after alpha-beta-depleted transplantation in children. A library of TCRbeta sequences, prepared with unique molecular identifiers, was generated. TCRdb ran MiXCR on the PCR reads and lists one entry per CDR3 protein. Of about 540,000 distinct CDR3 sequences in the sample, about 17% are singletons; the top ten hold 2.5% to 3.5%. Between the trimmed V and J ends, which lost 4 bases and 6 bases, there was a span of 18 bases. The CDR3 runs 15 residues. CDR1 and CDR2 from the germline V gene are SGHRS and YFSETQ. The chain is built from TRBV5-1 and TRBJ2-3; D is possibly TRBD2 (7 bases). The sequencing here drew on PBMCs from the stem cell graft donor, taken from the stem cell graft. The sequence was collected from a human donor who donated a stem cell graft to a child with acute lymphoblastic leukemia. Here the CDR3 reads CASSPWGGAQDTQYF. The CDR3 coding sequence is TGCGCCAGCAGCCCCTGGGGGGGGGCGCAGGATACGCAGTATTTT.